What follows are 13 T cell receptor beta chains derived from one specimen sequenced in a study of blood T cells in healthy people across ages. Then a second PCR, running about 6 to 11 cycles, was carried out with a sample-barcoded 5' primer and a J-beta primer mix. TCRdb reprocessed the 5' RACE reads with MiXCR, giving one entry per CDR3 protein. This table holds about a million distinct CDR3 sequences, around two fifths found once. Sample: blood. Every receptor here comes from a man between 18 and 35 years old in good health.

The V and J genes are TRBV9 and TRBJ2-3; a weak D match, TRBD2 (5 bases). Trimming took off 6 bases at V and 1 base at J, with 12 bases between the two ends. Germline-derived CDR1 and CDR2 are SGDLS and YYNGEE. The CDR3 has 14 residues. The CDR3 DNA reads TGTGCCAGCACCCCTAGCAGCCGCACAGATACGCAGTATTTT. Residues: CASTPSSRTDTQYF. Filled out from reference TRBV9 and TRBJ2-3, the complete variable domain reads DSGVTQTPKHLITATGQRVTLRCSPRSGDLSVYWYQQSLDQGLQFLIQYYNGEERAKGNILERFSAQQFPDLHSELNLSSLELGDSALYFCASTPSSRTDTQYFGPGTRLTVL.

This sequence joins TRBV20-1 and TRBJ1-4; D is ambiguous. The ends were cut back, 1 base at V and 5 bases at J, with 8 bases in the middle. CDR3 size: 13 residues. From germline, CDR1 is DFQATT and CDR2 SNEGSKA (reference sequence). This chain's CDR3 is CSARGLNNEKLFF. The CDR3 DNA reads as TGCAGTGCTAGAGGACTGAACAATGAAAAACTGTTTTTT.

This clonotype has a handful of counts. The CDR3 protein is CSVSSGGAVVEQFF. The CDR3 nucleotides are TGCAGCGTTTCCAGCGGGGGGGCGGTTGTTGAGCAGTTCTTC. The chain recombines TRBV29-1 with TRBJ2-1, with 10 bases identical to TRBD2. The V and J ends lost 5 bases and 9 bases, in that order; junction bases with no gene match: 10. CDR1 and CDR2 from the germline V gene are SQVTM and ANQGSEA. The CDR3 consists of 14 residues.

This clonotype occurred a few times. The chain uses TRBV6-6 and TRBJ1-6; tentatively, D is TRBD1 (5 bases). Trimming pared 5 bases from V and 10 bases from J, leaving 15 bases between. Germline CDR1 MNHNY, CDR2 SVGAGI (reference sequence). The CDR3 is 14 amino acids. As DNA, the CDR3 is TGTGCCAGCAGTGGGGGTAGGAGCGAGTCACCCCTCCACTTT. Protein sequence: CASSGGRSESPLHF.

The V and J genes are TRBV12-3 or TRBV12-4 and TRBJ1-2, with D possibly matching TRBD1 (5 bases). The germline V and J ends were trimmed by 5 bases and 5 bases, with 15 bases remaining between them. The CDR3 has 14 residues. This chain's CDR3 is CASSPRGTPYGYTF. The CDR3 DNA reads TGTGCCAGCAGTCCTAGAGGGACGCCATATGGCTACACCTTC.

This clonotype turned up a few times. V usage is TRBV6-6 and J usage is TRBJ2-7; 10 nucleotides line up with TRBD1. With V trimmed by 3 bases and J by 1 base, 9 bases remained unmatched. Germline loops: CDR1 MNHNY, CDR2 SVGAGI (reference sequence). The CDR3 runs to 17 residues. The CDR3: CASSYGLGDRGSYEQYF. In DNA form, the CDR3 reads TGTGCCAGCAGTTATGGCCTAGGGGACAGGGGATCCTACGAGCAGTACTTC.

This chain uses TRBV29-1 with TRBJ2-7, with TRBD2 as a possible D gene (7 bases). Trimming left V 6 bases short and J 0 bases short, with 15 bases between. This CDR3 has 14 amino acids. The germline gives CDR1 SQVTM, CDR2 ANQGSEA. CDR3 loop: CSVSGGGGSYEQYF. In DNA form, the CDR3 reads TGCAGCGTAAGCGGCGGGGGCGGCTCCTACGAGCAGTACTTC.

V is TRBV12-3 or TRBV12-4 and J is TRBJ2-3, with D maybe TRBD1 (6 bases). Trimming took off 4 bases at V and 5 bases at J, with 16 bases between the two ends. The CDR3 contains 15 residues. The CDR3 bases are TGTGCCAGCAGTTCCTCGGGACAAAGGGAAGATACGCAGTATTTT. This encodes CASSSSGQREDTQYF.

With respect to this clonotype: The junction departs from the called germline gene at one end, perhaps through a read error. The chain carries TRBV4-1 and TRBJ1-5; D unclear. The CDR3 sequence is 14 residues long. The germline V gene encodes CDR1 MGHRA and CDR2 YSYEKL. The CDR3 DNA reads TGCGCCAGCATCCAAGCCCCGGGGAATCAGCCCCAGCATTTT. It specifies CASIQAPGNQPQHF.

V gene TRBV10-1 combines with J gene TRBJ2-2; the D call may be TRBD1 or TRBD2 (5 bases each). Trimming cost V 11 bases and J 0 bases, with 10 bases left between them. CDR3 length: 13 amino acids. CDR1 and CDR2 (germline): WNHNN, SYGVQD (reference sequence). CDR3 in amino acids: CAVGRANTGELFF. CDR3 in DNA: TGCGCCGTGGGACGGGCGAACACCGGGGAGCTGTTTTTT.

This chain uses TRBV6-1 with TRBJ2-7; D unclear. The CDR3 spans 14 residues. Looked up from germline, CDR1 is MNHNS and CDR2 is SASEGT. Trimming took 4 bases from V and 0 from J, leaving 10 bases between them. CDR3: CASSAGFSSYEQYF. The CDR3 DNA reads TGTGCCAGCAGTGCGGGTTTTAGCTCCTACGAGCAGTACTTC.

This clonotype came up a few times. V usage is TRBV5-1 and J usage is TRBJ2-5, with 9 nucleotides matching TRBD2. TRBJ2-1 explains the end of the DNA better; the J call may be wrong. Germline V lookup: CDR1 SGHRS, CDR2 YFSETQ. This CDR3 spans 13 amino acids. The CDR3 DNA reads TGCGCCAGCAGGGGACTAGCCCAAGAGACCCAGTTCTTC. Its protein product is CASRGLAQETQFF.

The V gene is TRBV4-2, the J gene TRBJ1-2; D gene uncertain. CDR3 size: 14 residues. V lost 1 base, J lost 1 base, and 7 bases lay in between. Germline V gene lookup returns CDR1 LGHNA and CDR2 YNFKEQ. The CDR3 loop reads CASSQGGFNYGYTF. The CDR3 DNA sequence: TGTGCCAGCAGCCAAGGAGGATTTAACTATGGCTACACCTTC.